At least ten counts were recorded for the clone carrying this T cell receptor beta chain. Time point specified: patch test 3, about 24 weeks after DPC sensitization. Treatment specified: therapeutic diphenylcyclopropenone sensitization with weekly scalp DPC. Unfractionated whole blood served as the source for total RNA extraction. This entry is derived from a study of human T cells and chemical hapten exposure. The CDR3 contains 14 residues. CDR1 is SGHRS, CDR2 YFSETQ, per germline. Trimming stripped 3 bases from V and 1 base from J, with 10 bases between. As the library was built, unique molecular identifiers were attached to individual cDNA molecules. TCRdb re-called the RACE reads with MiXCR, one entry per CDR3 protein. The sample contains approximately 71,000 distinct CDR3 sequences, over 8.5% of which appear only once.

The receptor was derived from a woman between 45 and 60 years old with alopecia areata. Some clones in this sample may be carry-over from other donors' samples. The chain is built from TRBV5-1 and TRBJ1-1; D is undetermined. Sequenced material: whole blood, taken in connection with sensitization to the hapten diphenylcyclopropenone (DPC). DNA for the CDR3: TGCGCCAGCAGCTCGCAGGTTTCGAACACTGAAGCTTTCTTT. Amino acid sequence: CASSSQVSNTEAFF.